Below, one TCR beta chain is given with its context. The antigen is undetermined. A much larger clone is a single base away; this may be a read error. This CDR3 is 15 amino acids long. Germline-derived CDR1 and CDR2 are DFQATT and SNEGSKA (reference sequence). V shed 3 bases and J shed 3 bases, with 12 bases lying between them. The data are from a study of blood T cells in healthy people across ages. Study overall: About one barcoded beta molecule per two T cells was captured by template switching.

A second roughly 7 to 12 cycle PCR used barcoded and J-beta primers. TCRdb re-analysed the 5' RACE reads in MiXCR, keeping a single row per CDR3 protein. The profile shows 870,000 or so distinct CDR3 sequences, around 30% of them singletons. General observations from the study: Roughly linearly, TCR beta diversity per million T cells fell as age increased. Naive and antigen-experienced cells were not separated, limiting conclusive comparison.

The chain combines TRBV20-1 with TRBJ1-6; D call uncertain. This receptor was taken from a woman at least 80 years old in good health. The sequencing input was blood. CDR3 region: CSASPQSFYNSPLHF. The DNA of the CDR3 is TGCAGTGCTAGCCCACAGAGCTTCTATAATTCACCCCTCCACTTT.